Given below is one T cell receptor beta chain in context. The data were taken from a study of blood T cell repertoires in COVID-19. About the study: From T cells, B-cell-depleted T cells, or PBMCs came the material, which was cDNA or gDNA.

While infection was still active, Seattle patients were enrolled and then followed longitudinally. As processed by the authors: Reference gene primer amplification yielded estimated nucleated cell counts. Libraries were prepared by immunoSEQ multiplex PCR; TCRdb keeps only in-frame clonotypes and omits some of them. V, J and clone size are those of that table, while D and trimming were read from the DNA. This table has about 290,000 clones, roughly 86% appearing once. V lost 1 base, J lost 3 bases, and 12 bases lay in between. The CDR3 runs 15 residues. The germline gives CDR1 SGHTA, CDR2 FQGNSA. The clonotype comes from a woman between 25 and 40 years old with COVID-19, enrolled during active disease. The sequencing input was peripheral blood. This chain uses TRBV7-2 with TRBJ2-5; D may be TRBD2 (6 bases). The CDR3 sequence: CASSLGVGGEETQYF. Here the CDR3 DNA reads TGTGCCAGCAGCTTAGGCGTCGGCGGGGAAGAGACCCAGTACTTC.